This T cell receptor beta chain was profiled in a study of lymphopenia after photon versus proton radiotherapy. Study observations and caveats: Post-nadir diversity loss with photons came from oligoclonal expansion, particularly CD8+ Temra cells.

Looked up from germline, CDR1 is MNHEY and CDR2 is SVGAGI. Trimming pared 8 bases from V and 0 bases from J, leaving 11 bases between. There are 14 residues in the CDR3. Using immunoSEQ multiplex PCR, the repertoire was profiled, and TCRdb retains in-frame clones only, with some absent. The sample carries some 28,000 clones, roughly four fifths recorded once. A remark on this clone: Its target is unknown.

This receptor was identified in a man aged 50-60 years with gastric cancer. V gene TRBV6-5 combines with J gene TRBJ1-3; no firm D call. The sample here was peripheral blood, taken from a patient treated with photon-based radiotherapy. CDR3 sequence reads: CASGVGISGNTIYF. The DNA of the CDR3 is TGTGCCAGCGGCGTAGGGATCTCTGGAAACACCATATATTTT.